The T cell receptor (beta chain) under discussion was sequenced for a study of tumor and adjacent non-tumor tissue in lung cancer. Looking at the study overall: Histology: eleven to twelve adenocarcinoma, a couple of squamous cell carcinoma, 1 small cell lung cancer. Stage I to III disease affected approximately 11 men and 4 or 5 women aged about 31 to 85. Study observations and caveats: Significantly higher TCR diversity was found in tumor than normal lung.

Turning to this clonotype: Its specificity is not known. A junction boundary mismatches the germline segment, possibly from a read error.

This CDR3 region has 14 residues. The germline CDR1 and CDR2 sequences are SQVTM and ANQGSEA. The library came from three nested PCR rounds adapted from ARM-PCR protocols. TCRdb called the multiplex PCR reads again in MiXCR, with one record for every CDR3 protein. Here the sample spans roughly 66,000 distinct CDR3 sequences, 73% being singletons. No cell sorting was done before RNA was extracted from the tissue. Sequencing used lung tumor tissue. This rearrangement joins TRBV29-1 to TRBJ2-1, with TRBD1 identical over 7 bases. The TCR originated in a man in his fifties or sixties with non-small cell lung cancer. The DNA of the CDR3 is TGCAGCCTTCACCTGGACAGGACCTACAATGAACAGTTTTTC. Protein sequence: CSLHLDRTYNEQFF.